Listed below are T cell receptor beta chains from one sample, sequenced in a study of T-cell memory formation after mild COVID-19. TCRdb used MiXCR to reprocess the 5' RACE reads, holding one entry per CDR3 protein. The top ten clones hold approximately 12% of a sample with over 450,000 distinct CDR3 sequences, just over 20% of them seen once. Sequenced: PBMCs or a T cell subset sorted from them (not recorded which). These receptors were taken from an adult woman who had mild COVID-19 (a few samples of this study predate the infection). Cell type and time point are not known. Each CDR3 is given with its conserved first and last residue.

J gene	V gene	CDR3 protein
TRBJ2-1	TRBV28	CASSSEPTSSYNEQFF
TRBJ1-5	TRBV29-1	CSVAGTGGGPQHF
TRBJ2-7	TRBV12-3/TRBV12-4	CASSISLRGAHEQYF
TRBJ1-1	TRBV5-4	CASSFGGPTEAFF
TRBJ2-7	TRBV29-1	CSVELRSGTGYEQYF
TRBJ2-1	TRBV27	CASSRSGTSSYNEQFF
TRBJ2-3	TRBV20-1	CSARDHGGGTDTQYF
TRBJ2-1	TRBV20-1	CSARGLLPYNEQFF
TRBJ2-7	TRBV5-4	CASSLGPGYEQYF
TRBJ2-7	TRBV7-8	CASSSPTSGRGEQYF
TRBJ2-5	TRBV2	CASSTGTSGRETQYF
TRBJ2-1	TRBV29-1	CSARLSGVSYNEQFF
TRBJ1-2	TRBV12-3/TRBV12-4	CASSLAETTYWGYTF
TRBJ2-1	TRBV20-1	CSAAPPGGYYNEQFF
TRBJ1-1	TRBV6-6	CASSYLSPGRNTEAFF
TRBJ2-6	TRBV5-1	CASTTQGNTGANVLTF
TRBJ2-1	TRBV5-1	CASSPSSGGRDEQFF
TRBJ1-2	TRBV9	CASSARDSAYINYGYTF
TRBJ2-1	TRBV19	CASSILTGTAGVIADEQFF
TRBJ1-1	TRBV7-8	CASSLANSPGTEAFF
TRBJ2-6	TRBV7-8	CASSLRGPSGANVLTF
TRBJ2-2	TRBV5-1	CASSLTSGPAGGELFF
TRBJ1-1	TRBV5-1	CASSFLGFEAFF
TRBJ1-5	TRBV20-1	CSASRRGREQPQHF